Listed below are T cell receptor beta chains from one sample, sequenced in a study of blood T cells in healthy people across ages. In TCRdb, the 5' RACE reads were re-called with MiXCR into one record per CDR3 protein. Of 500,000 to 700,000 distinct CDR3 sequences listed, less than 35% are singletons. The sequencing input was blood. These receptors all stem from a woman of 80 years or more in good health. Both conserved end residues are part of each CDR3. The order of the fields is J gene, D gene, V gene, clone size, CDR3 protein, CDR3 DNA. A D gene is named only where the DNA matches it firmly. Rows give clone size only sometimes, using once, few, many, or a class for an expanded clone.

>TRBJ2-7|.|TRBV5-1|many
CASSSDWVSYEQYF
TGCGCCAGCAGCTCGGACTGGGTATCCTACGAGCAGTACTTC
>TRBJ1-1|TRBD1|TRBV7-2|many
CASSRGTGNTEAFF
TGCGCCAGCAGCCGGGGGACAGGGAACACTGAAGCTTTCTTT
>TRBJ2-3|TRBD2|TRBV7-8|.
CASSLPSGRGTDTQYF
TGTGCCAGCAGCTTACCTAGCGGGAGGGGCACAGATACGCAGTATTTT
>TRBJ2-7|TRBD1|TRBV7-8|many
CASSLKQGAGYEQYF
TGTGCCAGCAGCCTAAAGCAGGGGGCGGGCTACGAGCAGTACTTC
>TRBJ1-3|TRBD1|TRBV30|many
CAWGQASGNTIYF
TGTGCCTGGGGACAGGCCTCTGGAAACACCATATATTTT
>TRBJ2-1|.|TRBV11-2|.
CVSSLNRWSEQFF
TGTGTCAGCAGCTTGAACCGTTGGAGTGAGCAGTTCTTC
>TRBJ2-6|.|TRBV15|many
CVTSRGAAIKASGANVLTF
TGTGTCACCAGCAGAGGGGCAGCCATTAAAGCCTCTGGGGCCAACGTCCTGACTTTC
>TRBJ2-5|TRBD2|TRBV28|many
CASSFDGGKETQYF
TGTGCCAGCAGTTTTGACGGGGGGAAAGAGACCCAGTACTTC
>TRBJ2-3|.|TRBV27|.
CASSLAETTDTQYF
TGTGCCAGCAGTTTAGCCGAGACCACAGATACGCAGTATTTT
>TRBJ2-7|.|TRBV6-6|.
CASRPGDRLYEQYF
TGTGCCAGCAGACCGGGAGACAGGTTATACGAGCAGTACTTC
>TRBJ2-1|TRBD2|TRBV5-1|many
CASSARLASNEQFF
TGCGCCAGCAGCGCCCGACTAGCGTCCAATGAGCAGTTCTTC
>TRBJ1-2|.|TRBV4-2|many
CASSQEVNSVYGYTF
TGTGCCAGCAGCCAAGAGGTTAACAGCGTCTATGGCTACACCTTC
>TRBJ2-7|.|TRBV2|many
CASSESEPKSSYEQYF
TGTGCCAGCAGTGAAAGTGAGCCCAAGAGCTCCTACGAGCAGTACTTC
>TRBJ1-1|.|TRBV21-1|.
CASSKGQGAASNTEAFF
TGTGCCAGCAGCAAAGGTCAGGGGGCGGCGAGTAACACTGAAGCTTTCTTT
>TRBJ1-2|.|TRBV20-1|many
CSARDETNYGYTF
TGCAGTGCTAGAGATGAGACCAACTATGGCTACACCTTC
>TRBJ1-2|.|TRBV9|many
CASSPSYTF
TGTGCCAGCAGCCCAAGCTACACCTTC
>TRBJ2-5|.|TRBV7-9|many
CASSSYRDSKETQYF
TGTGCCAGCAGCTCGTACCGGGACTCCAAAGAGACCCAGTACTTC
>TRBJ1-2|.|TRBV5-1|few
CAGSPGTGAGMKGYTF
TGCGCCGGCAGCCCTGGGACGGGAGCCGGGATGAAAGGCTACACCTTC
>TRBJ2-7|.|TRBV7-9|many
CASSSTRAGAFDEQYF
TGTGCCAGCAGCTCGACCAGGGCGGGGGCCTTTGACGAGCAGTACTTC
>TRBJ1-1|.|TRBV6-6|few
CASSTSGTGNTEAFF
TGTGCCAGCAGTACTTCCGGGACGGGGAACACTGAAGCTTTCTTT
>TRBJ1-3|.|TRBV12-3/TRBV12-4|many
CASSPGYSGNTIYF
TGTGCCAGCAGTCCAGGGTACTCTGGAAACACCATATATTTT
>TRBJ2-7|.|TRBV7-6|.
CASSYSAGPYEQYF
TGTGCCAGCAGCTATTCGGCGGGTCCCTACGAGCAGTACTTC
>TRBJ2-3|.|TRBV11-2|many
CASSLGESSTDTQYF
TGTGCCAGCAGCTTGGGGGAATCTAGCACAGATACGCAGTATTTT
>TRBJ2-1|.|TRBV5-1|many
CASSLSRGARKGSEQFF
TGCGCCAGCAGCTTGAGTCGGGGGGCCCGCAAAGGATCTGAGCAGTTCTTC
>TRBJ2-5|.|TRBV18|many
CASSPTVEGQTQYF
TGTGCCAGCTCACCCACAGTCGAAGGACAGACCCAGTACTTC